The next 31 T cell receptor beta chains were all read from a single sample in a study of blood T cell repertoires in COVID-19. Generated by immunoSEQ multiplex PCR, the TCRdb table keeps only in-frame clones and is missing some. The repertoire includes under 200,000 clones, around 83% of them detected once, and about 1.5% sits in the top ten. What was sequenced was peripheral blood. These receptors all stem from a human donor in a cohort sampled during active COVID-19.

The chain links TRBV27 to TRBJ1-6; D not resolved. Trimming pared 3 bases from V and 6 bases from J, leaving 9 bases between. This CDR3 is built from 14 residues. CDR1 is MNHEY, CDR2 SMNVEV, per germline (reference sequence). CDR3 region: CASSFRGPNSPLHF. CDR3 DNA: TGTGCCAGCAGTTTCCGGGGTCCTAATTCACCCCTCCACTTT.

V gene TRBV4-2 combines with J gene TRBJ2-5; D is perhaps TRBD1 (6 bases). V lost 5 bases, J lost 5 bases, and 18 bases lay in between. This CDR3 comprises 15 residues. Germline V gives CDR1 LGHNA, CDR2 YNFKEQ. In DNA, the CDR3 is TGTGCCAGCAGCTTGGAGAAGCAGGGGTGGGAGACCCAGTACTTC. It codes for CASSLEKQGWETQYF.

This clone is a singleton in its sample. The chain links TRBV15 to TRBJ2-5, with 8 bases identical to TRBD1. CDR3 length equals 15 residues. Germline lookup yields CDR1 LNHNV and CDR2 YYDKDF (reference sequence). With 3 bases clipped from V and 1 base from J, the junction kept 4 bases outside the gene matches. The CDR3 sequence: CATSRDRVLQETQYF. CDR3 DNA: TGTGCCACCAGCAGGGACAGGGTTCTCCAAGAGACCCAGTACTTC.

The chain carries TRBV5-4 and TRBJ2-7; 8 bases are shared with TRBD2. V was pared by 4 bases and J by 3 bases, with 15 bases of the junction left unmatched. This CDR3 is 17 amino acids long. Germline CDR1 reads SGHNT; CDR2 reads YYREEE (reference sequence). As DNA, the CDR3 is TGTGCCAGCAGCCGCGGCGGACGGGGGGGCCACCTCTACGAGCAGTACTTC. Translation gives CASSRGGRGGHLYEQYF.

The chain carries TRBV30 and TRBJ2-1; 11 bases agree with TRBD2. The germline V gene encodes CDR1 GTSNPN and CDR2 SVGIG (reference sequence). The CDR3 covers 19 residues. V gave up 3 bases and J gave up 0 bases; unmatched junction bases: 13. CDR3: CAWSQLAGDLKSSYNEQFF. As DNA, the CDR3 is TGTGCCTGGAGCCAACTAGCGGGAGACCTCAAAAGCTCCTACAATGAGCAGTTCTTC.

The genes are TRBV7-2 and TRBJ2-5, with a tentative D call TRBD2 (6 bases). This CDR3 has 15 residues. The V end was cut by 6 bases, the J end by 1 base, with 15 bases between. Germline V gene data show CDR1 as SGHTA and CDR2 as FQGNSA. CDR3 residues: CASSPLGGLQETQYF. The CDR3 DNA reads as TGTGCCAGCAGTCCTCTGGGGGGACTCCAAGAGACCCAGTACTTC.

V gene TRBV21-1 combines with J gene TRBJ2-5; the table's TRBD2 call for D was not verified on the DNA. TRBV21-1 is marked as a pseudogene. The CDR3 runs 15 residues. The chain's CDR3 is CASNSPGTRFWAQYF. CDR3 DNA: TGTGCCAGCAACTCCCCCGGGACTAGGTTTTGGGCCCAGTACTTC.

This clone was observed once. V gene TRBV9 combines with J gene TRBJ1-2; the match to TRBD1 covers 7 bases. This CDR3 is 17 amino acids long. Per the germline V gene, CDR1 is SGDLS and CDR2 is YYNGEE. V lost 0 bases to trimming and J lost 5 bases; unmatched junction nucleotides: 13. CDR3 DNA sequence: TGTGCCAGCAGCGTAGGGGCCGGGACAGCCCACCTGTATGGCTACACCTTC. Translation gives CASSVGAGTAHLYGYTF.

The chain links TRBV12-3 or TRBV12-4 to TRBJ1-2; D may be TRBD1 (6 bases). The length of the CDR3 is 13 residues. With 5 bases removed from V and 8 bases from J, the gap between germline ends came to 15 bases. The DNA for the CDR3 is TGTGCCAGCAGTCTACTACAGGGTAAGGGCTACACCTTC. Translating gives CASSLLQGKGYTF.

V is TRBV24-1 and J is TRBJ1-2; perhaps TRBD1 as D (5 bases). The CDR3 contains 13 residues. V was clipped by 1 base and J by 7 bases, with 9 bases between them. Germline-derived CDR1 and CDR2 are KGHDR and SFDVKD. Here the CDR3 DNA reads TGTGCCACCAGTGATTTTCAGGGAGGTGGCTACACCTTC. Protein product: CATSDFQGGGYTF.

This clone was detected only once. V and J are TRBV28 and TRBJ1-3; possibly TRBD1 for D (5 bases). CDR1 and CDR2 (germline): MDHEN, SYDVKM. V lost 1 base to trimming and J lost 4 bases, with 11 bases between them. The length of the CDR3 is 15 residues. CDR3 amino acids: CASSLFPGPGNTIYF. The CDR3 DNA reads TGTGCCAGCAGTTTATTTCCAGGGCCAGGAAACACCATATATTTT.

This rearrangement joins TRBV11-2 to TRBJ1-1; D not certain. Looked up from germline, CDR1 is SGHAT and CDR2 is FQNNGV. The CDR3 length is 14 residues. V lost 6 bases and J lost 2, with 13 bases in between. The CDR3 protein is CASSGVSSNTEAFF. CDR3 nucleotides: TGTGCCAGCAGTGGAGTAAGCAGTAACACTGAAGCTTTCTTT.

This sequence joins TRBV28 and TRBJ2-3; a possible D gene is TRBD1 (5 bases). The V end lost 7 bases, the J end lost 4 bases, and 9 bases lay between the germline ends. The CDR3 consists of 12 residues. The germline CDR1 and CDR2 sequences are MDHEN and SYDVKM. The CDR3, as DNA: TGTGCCAGCACCGACAGCTCAGATACGCAGTATTTT. Its translation is CASTDSSDTQYF.

This chain joins TRBV9 and TRBJ2-3; 11 positions agree with TRBD2. After removal of 0 bases from V and 5 bases from J, the junction contained 11 bases not matched to a gene. This CDR3 comprises 18 residues. Germline V gene data show CDR1 as SGDLS and CDR2 as YYNGEE. CDR3 nucleotides: TGTGCCAGCAGCGTAGGGTCTAGCGGGGGGCTGGGCAAAGATACGCAGTATTTT. It translates to CASSVGSSGGLGKDTQYF.

This clone came up once. The V call is TRBV13, the J call TRBJ2-1; 14 bases are shared with TRBD2. Losses at the gene ends were 5 bases for V and 5 bases for J; bases not matched to a gene: 11. Germline CDR1 reads PRHDT; CDR2 reads FYEKMQ (reference sequence). CDR3 length equals 18 residues. CDR3 in amino acids: CASSLARLAGGWNNEQFF. CDR3 DNA: TGTGCCAGCAGCCTCGCCCGACTAGCGGGAGGGTGGAACAATGAGCAGTTCTTC.

This chain joins TRBV18 and TRBJ1-1, with 7 bases fitting TRBD1. The V segment lost 2 bases and the J segment 0 bases; nucleotides outside the gene matches: 6. The CDR3 is 16 amino acids. Germline CDR1 is KGHSH and CDR2 is LQKENI. The chain's CDR3 is CASSPGQASLNTEAFF. CDR3 DNA: TGTGCCAGCTCACCAGGACAGGCGTCGTTGAACACTGAAGCTTTCTTT.

The chain couples TRBV25-1 to TRBJ1-3; D may be TRBD1 (6 bases). Per the germline V gene, CDR1 is MGHDK and CDR2 is SYGVNS. The V and J ends lost 1 base and 8 bases respectively, with 18 bases between them. CDR3 length: 16 residues. CDR3 protein: CASSELGARVRDTIYF. The CDR3 DNA follows: TGTGCCAGCAGTGAATTGGGGGCCAGGGTCAGAGACACCATATATTTT.

To note about this clone: One junction end does not reproduce the germline sequence, and a read error may be involved. The V gene is TRBV6-5, the J gene TRBJ2-7, with a weak D call TRBD2 (5 bases). Germline CDR1 is MNHEY and CDR2 is SVGAGI. The CDR3 is 14 amino acids. As DNA, the CDR3 is TGTGCCAGCACCATTGACGGAGGCTCCGACGAGCAGTACTTC. Its translation is CASTIDGGSDEQYF.

The chain joins TRBV10-2 to TRBJ2-7; 9 nucleotides line up with TRBD2. The germline V gene has CDR1 WSHSY and CDR2 SAAADI. V shed 5 bases and J 3 bases; nucleotides not matched to a gene: 14. This CDR3 contains 17 residues. In DNA form, the CDR3 reads TGCGCCAGCAGTACTATCGACGATAGCGGGAGACGCTACGAGCAGTACTTC. This encodes CASSTIDDSGRRYEQYF.

This clone was counted only a few times. The chain joins TRBV7-9 to TRBJ2-7; a possible D gene is TRBD2 (6 bases). The CDR3 is 13 amino acids. The germline gives CDR1 SEHNR, CDR2 FQNEAQ (reference sequence). The ends were cut back, 3 bases at V and 4 bases at J, with 10 bases in the middle. The chain's CDR3 is CASSLVGGYEQYF. The CDR3, as DNA: TGTGCCAGCAGCTTGGTGGGGGGTTACGAGCAGTACTTC.

The gene calls are TRBV28 and TRBJ1-2; D gene ambiguous. Germline lookup yields CDR1 MDHEN and CDR2 SYDVKM. The CDR3 runs 15 residues. V was cut by 3 bases and J by 3 bases, with 14 bases left in between. CDR3 residues: CASSFLLLGDYGYTF. CDR3 coding DNA: TGTGCCAGCAGTTTCCTGCTCCTAGGTGACTATGGCTACACCTTC.

The gene calls are TRBV15 and TRBJ1-4; perhaps TRBD1 as D (5 bases). The CDR3 is 15 residues long. Germline assignment: CDR1 LNHNV and CDR2 YYDKDF (reference sequence). V lost 1 base, J lost 7 bases, and 13 bases lay in between. CDR3 in amino acids: CATSRAAGRVEKLFF. The CDR3, as DNA: TGTGCCACCAGCAGAGCGGCGGGACGAGTTGAAAAACTGTTTTTT.

In this sample, this clone turned up once. The chain couples TRBV10-3 to TRBJ2-5; a weak D match, TRBD1 (6 bases). The CDR3 is 14 residues long. Germline V gene data show CDR1 as ENHRY and CDR2 as SYGVKD. V lost 1 base and J 5 bases, leaving 11 bases between the germline ends. CDR3 protein: CAISEFGQGETQYF. The CDR3 DNA follows: TGTGCCATCAGTGAGTTCGGCCAGGGGGAGACCCAGTACTTC.

V usage is TRBV27 and J usage is TRBJ2-7; 9 nucleotides agree with TRBD1. Germline trimming cut 5 bases from V and 3 bases from J; bases unmatched to any gene: 2. Germline values: CDR1 MNHEY, CDR2 SMNVEV (reference sequence). This CDR3 contains 13 residues. CDR3 sequence reads: CASSATGGYEQYF. The CDR3 region has the DNA TGTGCCAGCAGTGCGACAGGGGGCTACGAGCAGTACTTC.

In its sample, this clone was seen a few times. This sequence joins TRBV6-5 and TRBJ1-6; a possible D gene is TRBD1 (6 bases). This CDR3 has 16 amino acids. Germline V gene data show CDR1 as MNHEY and CDR2 as SVGAGI. Trimming pared 0 bases from V and 4 bases from J, leaving 10 bases between. CDR3 amino acids: CASSYSTQGYNSPLHF. In DNA, the CDR3 is TGTGCCAGCAGTTACTCGACACAGGGATATAATTCACCCCTCCACTTT.

The chain is built from TRBV4-1 and TRBJ2-1, with 8 bases fitting TRBD2. CDR3 length: 16 residues. Germline trimming cut 0 bases from V and 7 bases from J; bases unmatched to any gene: 8. CDR1 is MGHRA, CDR2 YSYEKL, per germline. DNA for the CDR3: TGCGCCAGCAGCCAAGATAGAACGGGAGGGCCTAATGAGCAGTTCTTC. Its translation is CASSQDRTGGPNEQFF.

The J gene is TRBJ2-5, the V gene TRBV7-3, with TRBD1 matching 7 bases. Germline assignment: CDR1 SGHTA and CDR2 FQGTGA. Trimming removed 6 bases from V and 1 base from J; junction bases left unmatched: 5. CDR3 size: 14 residues. The CDR3 sequence: CASRLTGPQETQYF. The CDR3, as DNA: TGTGCCAGCAGGTTGACAGGGCCCCAAGAGACCCAGTACTTC.

The gene calls are TRBV24-1 and TRBJ2-1; TRBD2 is a possible D gene (7 bases). CDR1 is KGHDR and CDR2 is SFDVKD in the germline V gene. V lost 3 bases to trimming and J lost 5 bases, with 13 bases between them. CDR3 length equals 15 residues. The CDR3 DNA reads as TGTGCCACCAGTGATAGGGGGGGAACGGACAATGAGCAGTTCTTC. Encoded protein: CATSDRGGTDNEQFF.

The DNA for the CDR3 is TGTGCCAGCAGCGTAGCTCAGGCGAAGGTTTACGAGCAGTACTTC. As protein: CASSVAQAKVYEQYF. The chain links TRBV9 to TRBJ2-7, with D unresolved. The V gene lost 0 bases and the J gene lost 4 bases, with 14 bases spanning the gap. Germline V gene sequence: CDR1 SGDLS, CDR2 YYNGEE. The CDR3 loop spans 15 amino acids.

This rearrangement joins TRBV19 to TRBJ2-6, with a possible D match to TRBD1 (5 bases). V shed 5 bases and J shed 2 bases, with 10 bases lying between them. Germline assignment: CDR1 LNHDA and CDR2 SQIVND (reference sequence). The CDR3 sequence is 15 residues long. CDR3 nucleotide sequence: TGTGCCAGTAGTTTCCCAGGGACTGGGGCCAACGTCCTGACTTTC. This encodes CASSFPGTGANVLTF.

In this sample, this clone turned up a few times. The rearrangement joins TRBV3-1 (or the pseudogene TRBV3-2) to TRBJ1-1, with unresolved D. CDR3 length: 14 residues. V was trimmed by 4 bases and J by 1 base, leaving 10 bases between them. Germline V CDR1 and CDR2: LGHDT, YNNKEL (reference sequence). CDR3 sequence reads: CASSPGLPNTEAFF. The CDR3 nucleotides are TGTGCCAGCAGCCCAGGACTGCCGAACACTGAAGCTTTCTTT.